This TCR beta chain came from a study of blood T cell repertoires in COVID-19. The overall study: Sites in the United States, Italy and Spain provided acute and convalescent COVID-19 samples. Sample material is recorded as cDNA or gDNA derived from T cells, B-cell-depleted T cells, or PBMCs.

The germline CDR1 and CDR2 sequences are MNHEY and SVGAGI. V trimming: 6 bases; J trimming: 6 bases; junction bases outside the gene matches: 6. The CDR3 has 13 amino acids. Data came from immunoSEQ multiplex PCR; TCRdb stores just in-frame clones and leaves some out. This sample has roughly 290,000 clones, with about 89% found just once. Sequencing used peripheral blood. V and J are TRBV6-5 and TRBJ2-3; 7 bases are a match to TRBD1. This receptor was identified in a woman aged 60-75 years with acute or convalescent COVID-19. CDR3: CASSETGTDTQYF. CDR3 nucleotides: TGTGCCAGCAGCGAGACAGGGACCGATACGCAGTATTTT.